Following are 17 T cell receptor beta chains from one sample sequenced in a study of CD4 and CD8 cells across lung adenocarcinoma regions. TCRdb re-called the PCR reads through MiXCR, storing one row per CDR3 protein. The sample lists about 9,600 distinct CDR3 sequences, 51% seen once, with around 18% in the top ten. Sequenced input: CD4+ T cells from the margin of a lung tumor. The receptors were sampled from a male donor with lung adenocarcinoma. The CD4 and CD8 labels of this study may be unreliable.

This chain joins TRBV6-1 and TRBJ2-4; D assignment may be TRBD1 or TRBD2 (5 bases each). V lost 10 bases to trimming and J lost 12 bases, with 22 bases between them. The germline CDR1 and CDR2 sequences are MNHNS and SASEGT. The CDR3 is 13 residues long. The CDR3 loop is CATGLCPTDTQYF. In nucleotides, the CDR3 is TGTGCCACGGGGCTGTGCCCGACAGACACTCAGTACTTC.

The genes are TRBV30 and TRBJ2-3; D uncertain. The length of the CDR3 is 15 residues. Trimming cost V 2 bases and J 3 bases, with 15 bases left between them. Germline CDR1 is GTSNPN and CDR2 is SVGIG (reference sequence). The CDR3: CAWSLGQFGTDTQYF. In DNA form, the CDR3 reads TGTGCCTGGAGTCTCGGGCAGTTCGGTACAGATACGCAGTATTTT.

The rearrangement links TRBV27 to TRBJ2-4; 12 positions agree with TRBD2. The CDR3 is 19 amino acids. CDR1 is MNHEY, CDR2 SMNVEV, per germline (reference sequence). Trimming took 8 bases from V and 13 from J; bases not matched to a gene: 27. The CDR3 is CASRPGGLAGPRGKDTQYF. The CDR3 nucleotides read TGTGCCAGCCGCCCTGGAGGACTAGCGGGGCCGAGGGGCAAAGATACACAGTACTTC.

By proportion, this clonotype is medium-sized. This sequence joins TRBV27 and TRBJ2-1; 9 positions agree with TRBD1. CDR1 is MNHEY, CDR2 SMNVEV, per germline (reference sequence). V gave up 2 bases and J gave up 6 bases; unmatched junction bases: 11. The CDR3 is made up of 17 amino acids. CDR3 coding DNA: TGTGCCAGCAGTTTACGACTAACAGGGGGCGAGTCCAATGAGCAGTTCTTC. It encodes CASSLRLTGGESNEQFF.

The chain joins TRBV6-1 to TRBJ2-1; D not resolved. V dropped 6 bases and J dropped 1 base, with 13 bases sitting between them. This CDR3 is built from 15 residues. From germline, CDR1 is MNHNS and CDR2 SASEGT. The CDR3: CASRPVGASYNEQFF. The DNA for the CDR3 is TGTGCCAGCAGGCCCGTGGGCGCATCCTACAATGAGCAGTTCTTC.

The CDR3 region is CASRVYNEQFF. The CDR3, as DNA: TGTGCCAGCAGGGTCTACAATGAGCAGTTCTTC. The chain couples TRBV6-1 to TRBJ2-1; D uncertain. The germline V and J ends were trimmed by 6 bases and 3 bases, with 3 bases remaining between them. The CDR3 runs 11 residues. The germline V gene encodes CDR1 MNHNS and CDR2 SASEGT.

The sample holds many counts of this clonotype. The CDR3 DNA sequence: TGTGCCAGCAGGGGGACTAGCGGGGGATCGGAAGAGACCCAGTACTTC. It is translated as CASRGTSGGSEETQYF. The rearrangement links TRBV6-1 to TRBJ2-5; 14 bases are a match to TRBD2. Germline values: CDR1 MNHNS, CDR2 SASEGT. Germline trimming cut 6 bases from V and 3 bases from J; bases unmatched to any gene: 6. The CDR3 extends over 16 amino acids.

The rearrangement uses TRBV27 and TRBJ2-1; D remains ambiguous. Near its end, the DNA agrees better with TRBJ2-5, so the J call may be wrong. CDR1 and CDR2 (germline): MNHEY, SMNVEV (reference sequence). The CDR3 is 13 amino acids. Written as DNA, the CDR3 is TGTGCCAGCAGTTTACGACCTCGAGAGACCCAGTACTTC. Translated: CASSLRPRETQYF.

This sequence joins TRBV27 and TRBJ2-1, with 9 bases identical to TRBD1. The J call may be mistaken, given a closer DNA end match to TRBJ2-5. CDR1 MNHEY and CDR2 SMNVEV come from the germline V gene (reference sequence). There are 14 residues in the CDR3. The CDR3 protein is CASSMDRGIETQYF. CDR3 coding DNA: TGTGCCAGCAGTATGGACAGGGGTATAGAGACCCAGTACTTC.

The chain uses TRBV27 and TRBJ2-5, with D maybe TRBD2 (5 bases). This CDR3 contains 14 residues. Germline values: CDR1 MNHEY, CDR2 SMNVEV (reference sequence). V was clipped by 3 bases and J by 8 bases, with 16 bases between them. The CDR3 region has the DNA TGTGCCAGCAGTTTTTCCCGGGGTATGCTTACCCAGTACTTC. This gives the protein CASSFSRGMLTQYF.

This clonotype is a singleton in its sample. This chain links TRBV6-1 with TRBJ2-1, with D perhaps TRBD1 (6 bases). Looked up from germline, CDR1 is MNHNS and CDR2 is SASEGT. The CDR3 sequence is 13 residues long. The V and J ends lost 7 bases and 6 bases respectively, with 13 bases between them. CDR3: CASTPKGGNEQFF. The CDR3 nucleotides are TGTGCCAGCACCCCGAAAGGGGGCAATGAGCAGTTCTTC.

A word on this clonotype: The conserved closing phenylalanine or tryptophan is absent in this CDR3, likely reflecting a read error. V and J are TRBV5-1 and TRBJ2-1; D is possibly TRBD2 (7 bases). Trimming removed 3 bases at V and 6 bases at J, with 13 bases between. Germline V CDR1 and CDR2: SGHRS, YFSETQ. The CDR3 is 14 residues long. The CDR3 loop reads CASSSQGGGNEQFV. DNA for the CDR3: TGCGCCAGCAGCTCCCAGGGAGGGGGCAATGAGCAGTTCGTC.

The CDR3 reads CASSGRGTSFYEQYF. CDR3 sequence (DNA): TGTGCCAGCAGTGGCCGCGGGACTAGCTTCTACGAGCAGTACTTC. The chain combines TRBV6-1 with TRBJ2-7; 9 positions match TRBD2. Germline CDR1 and CDR2: MNHNS and SASEGT. Trimming at V came to 4 bases and at J to 3 bases, leaving 7 bases not matched to a gene. The CDR3 runs 15 residues.

This clonotype counts as medium-sized (0.01 to 0.1%). This sequence joins TRBV6-1 and TRBJ2-1, with 10 bases fitting TRBD2. V gave up 6 bases and J gave up 2 bases; unmatched junction bases: 4. This CDR3 has 15 amino acids. The germline CDR1 and CDR2 sequences are MNHNS and SASEGT. This CDR3 is CASRISGRAYNEQFF. The DNA of the CDR3 is TGTGCCAGCAGGATCAGCGGGAGGGCCTACAATGAGCAGTTCTTC.

V and J are TRBV7-6 and TRBJ2-1, with D unclear. V gave up 1 base and J gave up 8 bases, with 18 bases separating them. This CDR3 has 16 residues. CDR1 and CDR2 from the germline V gene are SGHVS and FNYEAQ. The CDR3 is CASSLGPTQDGYEQFF. The CDR3 bases are TGTGCCAGCAGCTTAGGCCCCACCCAGGATGGCTATGAGCAGTTCTTC.

The chain combines TRBV5-1 with TRBJ2-1; 11 bases line up with TRBD1. The J call is in doubt because the DNA end fits TRBJ2-7 better. In germline, CDR1 is SGHRS, CDR2 YFSETQ. This CDR3 contains 14 residues. Here the CDR3 reads CASSPGQGAYEQYF. DNA of the CDR3: TGCGCCAGCAGCCCGGGACAGGGGGCCTACGAGCAGTACTTC.

This clonotype was recorded at least ten times. The chain combines TRBV6-4 with TRBJ1-2; 7 bases are a match to TRBD1. CDR1 and CDR2 (germline): MRHNA, SNTAGT. CDR3 size: 15 residues. The trim removed 4 bases at V and 2 bases at J, leaving 7 bases unmatched. The CDR3 reads CASSAYRGPNYGYTF. DNA for the CDR3: TGTGCCAGCAGTGCCTACAGGGGACCCAACTATGGCTACACCTTC.